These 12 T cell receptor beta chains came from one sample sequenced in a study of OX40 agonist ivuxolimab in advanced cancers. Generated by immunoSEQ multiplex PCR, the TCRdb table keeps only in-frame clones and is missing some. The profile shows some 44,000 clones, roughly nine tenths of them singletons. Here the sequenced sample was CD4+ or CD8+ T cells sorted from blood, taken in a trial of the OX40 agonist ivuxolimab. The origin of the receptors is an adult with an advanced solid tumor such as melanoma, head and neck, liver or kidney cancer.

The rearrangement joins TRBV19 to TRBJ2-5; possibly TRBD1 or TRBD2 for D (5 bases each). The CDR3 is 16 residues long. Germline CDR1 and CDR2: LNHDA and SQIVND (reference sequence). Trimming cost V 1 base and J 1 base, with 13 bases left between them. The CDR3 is CASSIGGSGSQETQYF. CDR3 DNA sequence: TGTGCCAGTAGTATAGGGGGCAGCGGAAGCCAAGAGACCCAGTACTTC.

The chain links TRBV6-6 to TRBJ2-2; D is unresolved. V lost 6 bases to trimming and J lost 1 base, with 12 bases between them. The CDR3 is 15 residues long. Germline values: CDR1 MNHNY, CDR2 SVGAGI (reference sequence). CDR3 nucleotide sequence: TGTGCCAGCAGCCCGGGTCGAGGGAACACCGGGGAGCTGTTTTTT. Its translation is CASSPGRGNTGELFF.

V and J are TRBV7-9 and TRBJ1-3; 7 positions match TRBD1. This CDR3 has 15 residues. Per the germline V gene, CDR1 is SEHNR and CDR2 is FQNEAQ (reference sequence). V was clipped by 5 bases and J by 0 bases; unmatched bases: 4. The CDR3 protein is CASSLDRDSGNTIYF. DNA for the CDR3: TGTGCCAGCAGCCTAGACAGGGACTCTGGAAACACCATATATTTT.

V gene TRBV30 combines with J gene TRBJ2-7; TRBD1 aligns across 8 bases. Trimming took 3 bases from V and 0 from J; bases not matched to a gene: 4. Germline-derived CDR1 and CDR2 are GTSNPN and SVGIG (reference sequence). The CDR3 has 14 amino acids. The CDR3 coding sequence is TGTGCCTGGAGCACAGGGGGATCCTCCTACGAGCAGTACTTC. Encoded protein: CAWSTGGSSYEQYF. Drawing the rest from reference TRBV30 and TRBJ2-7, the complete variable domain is SQTIHQWPATLVQPVGSPLSLECTVEGTSNPNLYWYRQAAGRGLQLLFYSVGIGQISSEVPQNLSASRPQDRQFILSSKKLLLSDSGFYLCAWSTGGSSYEQYFGPGTRLTVT.

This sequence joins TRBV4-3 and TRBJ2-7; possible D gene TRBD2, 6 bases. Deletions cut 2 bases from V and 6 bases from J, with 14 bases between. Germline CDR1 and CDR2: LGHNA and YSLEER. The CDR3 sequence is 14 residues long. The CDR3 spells CASSQQTAGGEQYF. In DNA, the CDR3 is TGCGCCAGCAGCCAACAAACGGCCGGGGGCGAGCAGTACTTC.

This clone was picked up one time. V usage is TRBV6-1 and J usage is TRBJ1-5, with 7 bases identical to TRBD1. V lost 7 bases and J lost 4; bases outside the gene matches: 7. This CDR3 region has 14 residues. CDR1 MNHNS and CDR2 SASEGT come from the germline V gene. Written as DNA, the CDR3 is TGTGCCAGCAAAGGGACAGTCCTTAATCAGCCCCAGCATTTT. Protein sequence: CASKGTVLNQPQHF.

In DNA form, the CDR3 reads TGCAGCGTTTTGACTAGCGGGAGTGCAGCAGATACGCAGTATTTT. Translated, it gives CSVLTSGSAADTQYF. J is TRBJ2-3 and V is TRBV29-1, with 12 bases fitting TRBD2. J was trimmed by 4 bases and V by 5 bases; bases with no gene match: 7. CDR1 is SQVTM, CDR2 ANQGSEA, per germline. The CDR3 has 15 residues.

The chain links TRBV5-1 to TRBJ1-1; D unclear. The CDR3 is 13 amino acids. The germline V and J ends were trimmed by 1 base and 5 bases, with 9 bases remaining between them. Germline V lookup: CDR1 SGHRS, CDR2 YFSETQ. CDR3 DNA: TGCGCCAGCAGCTTGTCGGCAGATACTGAAGCTTTCTTT. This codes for CASSLSADTEAFF.

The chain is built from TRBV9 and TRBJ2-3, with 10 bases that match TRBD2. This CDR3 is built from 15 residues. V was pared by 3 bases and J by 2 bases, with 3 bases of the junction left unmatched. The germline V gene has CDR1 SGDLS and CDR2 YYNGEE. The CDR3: CASSGTSGYTDTQYF. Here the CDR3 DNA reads TGTGCCAGCAGCGGGACTAGCGGATACACAGATACGCAGTATTTT.

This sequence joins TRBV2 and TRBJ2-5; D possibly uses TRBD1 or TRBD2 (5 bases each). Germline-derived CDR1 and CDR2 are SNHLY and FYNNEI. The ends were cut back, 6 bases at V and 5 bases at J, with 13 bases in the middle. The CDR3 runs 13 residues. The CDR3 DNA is TGTGCCAGCAGGGTCGGGACCTGGGAGACCCAGTACTTC. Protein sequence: CASRVGTWETQYF.

CDR3 coding DNA: TGCGCCAGCAGCTTGGGCGAAGGTGGGGCCAACGTCCTGACTTTC. Translation gives CASSLGEGGANVLTF. The genes are TRBV5-1 and TRBJ2-6; D unresolved. V was pared by 0 bases and J by 3 bases, with 7 bases between. CDR1 is SGHRS, CDR2 YFSETQ, per germline. This CDR3 is 15 amino acids long.

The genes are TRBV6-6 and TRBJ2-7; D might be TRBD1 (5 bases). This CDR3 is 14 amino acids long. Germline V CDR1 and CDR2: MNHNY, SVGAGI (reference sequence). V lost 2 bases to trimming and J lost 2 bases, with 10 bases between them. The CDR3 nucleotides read TGTGCCAGCAGTTACGGGGCAGGGCCCTACGAGCAGTACTTC. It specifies CASSYGAGPYEQYF.